This record covers a single T cell receptor (beta chain). What it recognizes is unknown. Use of 60 Vbeta and 13 Jbeta primers characterized the PCR. Using immunoSEQ multiplex PCR, the repertoire was profiled, and TCRdb retains in-frame clones only, with some absent. The sample holds about 160,000 clones. This record comes from a study of cytomegalovirus exposure and HLA in healthy donors. The study, taken as a whole, reports: Most TCR sequences proved rare, with some public TCRs found in many donors. Follow-up analysis seemed to connect common viral pathogens with several of the most significant clusters identified.

This CDR3 region has 18 residues. V lost 2 bases, J lost 8 bases, and 16 bases stayed unmatched. Per the germline V gene, CDR1 is SGHVS and CDR2 is FNYEAQ. This clonotype originated in an older woman in good health and CMV-seronegative. The specimen was PBMCs. The V gene is TRBV7-6, the J gene TRBJ1-2, with TRBD1 identical over 11 bases. The CDR3 sequence: CASSLHPSDRGRGDGYTF. The CDR3 DNA reads TGTGCCAGCAGCTTACATCCGTCGGACAGGGGGCGAGGGGACGGCTACACCTTC. Variable domain in full (rest from reference TRBV7-6 and TRBJ1-2): GAGVSQSPRYKVTKRGQDVALRCDPISGHVSLYWYRQALGQGPEFLTYFNYEAQQDKSGLPNDRFSAERPEGSISTLTIQRTEQRDSAMYRCASSLHPSDRGRGDGYTFGSGTRLTVV.